Listed here are 28 T cell receptor beta chains from one sample, sequenced in a study of blood T cells in healthy people across ages (dated by TCRdb to the mid-2010s). The protocol used for the library was 5' RACE. Instrument on record: Illumina HiSeq 2500. A second PCR of about 6 to 11 cycles was run with a J-beta primer mix and a sample-barcoded 5' primer. TCRdb cleaned the public reads at Q25 with fastp, built clones with MiXCR and kept in-frame beta chains. Every entry covers one CDR3 protein and lists the most common genes and DNA from its rows. This sample is represented by some 900,000 distinct CDR3 sequences; about 48% of them were singletons. Roughly an eighth of the sample lies in the top ten. The specimen sequenced was blood. Receptor source: a man aged 25-45 years in good health.

The sample holds many counts of this clonotype. Written as DNA, the CDR3 is TGTGCCAGCAGACCCTCTGGACAGGGAGGCGAGCAGTACTTC. It encodes CASRPSGQGGEQYF. The V call is TRBV7-3, the J call TRBJ2-7; 8 bases agree with TRBD1. The V segment lost 6 bases and the J segment 6 bases; nucleotides outside the gene matches: 10. This CDR3 contains 14 residues. CDR1 and CDR2 from the germline V gene are SGHTA and FQGTGA.

The chain uses TRBV4-2 and TRBJ2-5, with 7 bases identical to TRBD1. CDR3 length equals 16 residues. The ends lost 1 base at V and 3 bases at J; junction bases unmatched: 8. Germline V gene data show CDR1 as LGHNA and CDR2 as YNFKEQ. The CDR3 DNA is TGTGCCAGCAGCCAAGTCGACAGGGATAGGGAAGAGACCCAGTACTTC. This gives the protein CASSQVDRDREETQYF.

This clonotype was counted only a few times. The chain carries TRBV20-1 and TRBJ1-2; TRBD1 matches at 7 bases. Per the germline V gene, CDR1 is DFQATT and CDR2 is SNEGSKA (reference sequence). V gave up 3 bases and J gave up 9 bases; unmatched junction bases: 13. The CDR3 covers 14 residues. The CDR3, as DNA: TGCAGTGCTAGTTACTACACAGGGGACGAGAGCTACACCTTC. Translation gives CSASYYTGDESYTF.

The chain has TRBV28 and TRBJ1-4; maybe TRBD1 (5 bases). Trimming removed 5 bases at V and 8 bases at J, with 15 bases between. This CDR3 spans 14 amino acids. CDR1 is MDHEN, CDR2 SYDVKM, per germline. The CDR3 nucleotides are TGTGCCAGCAGTAGTGAGGGGTATGAGGAAAAACTGTTTTTT. Encoded protein: CASSSEGYEEKLFF.

This clonotype was detected only a few times. The chain carries TRBV6-1 and TRBJ2-7; D might be TRBD1 (5 bases). The CDR3 consists of 14 residues. V dropped 1 base and J dropped 0 bases, with 7 bases sitting between them. The germline V gene encodes CDR1 MNHNS and CDR2 SASEGT. CDR3 residues: CASSEGTGSYEQYF. The CDR3 DNA follows: TGTGCCAGCAGTGAAGGCACAGGCTCCTACGAGCAGTACTTC.

As regards this clonotype: A much bigger clone sits one base away, suggesting this may be a read error. The chain is built from TRBV12-3 or TRBV12-4 and TRBJ2-5, with TRBD1 matching 9 bases. V trimming: 1 base; J trimming: 4 bases; junction bases outside the gene matches: 4. The CDR3 contains 15 residues. In DNA form, the CDR3 reads TGTGCCAGCAGTTTAGGGACAGGGGTCCGAGAGACCCAGTACTTC. It specifies CASSLGTGVRETQYF.

The sample holds a few counts of this clonotype. The chain combines TRBV29-1 with TRBJ1-1, with a weak D call TRBD1 (5 bases). V was trimmed by 1 base and J by 1 base, leaving 7 bases between them. The CDR3 loop spans 13 amino acids. From germline, CDR1 is SQVTM and CDR2 ANQGSEA. CDR3 nucleotides: TGCAGCGTTGAAGGGGGGGAGAACACTGAAGCTTTCTTT. Translating gives CSVEGGENTEAFF.

The chain uses TRBV10-3 and TRBJ1-1; D remains unclear. V lost 2 bases to trimming and J lost 12 bases, with 13 bases between them. The germline V gene encodes CDR1 ENHRY and CDR2 SYGVKD. This CDR3 has 12 amino acids. CDR3 DNA sequence: TGTGCCATCAGTGAGAGGCAGATTGTAACTTTCTTT. It translates to CAISERQIVTFF.

The chain carries TRBV29-1 and TRBJ2-7; perhaps TRBD1 as D (7 bases). Trimming cost V 5 bases and J 3 bases, with 20 bases left between them. The CDR3 runs to 15 residues. Germline loops: CDR1 SQVTM, CDR2 ANQGSEA. CDR3 protein: CSVQQGIGGFYEQYF. CDR3 DNA: TGCAGCGTTCAACAGGGGATCGGGGGCTTCTACGAGCAGTACTTC.

The chain carries TRBV12-3 or TRBV12-4 and TRBJ1-1; 9 bases fit TRBD1. Trimming at V came to 6 bases and at J to 4 bases, leaving 3 bases not matched to a gene. This CDR3 region has 13 residues. CDR3 bases: TGTGCCAGCAGCACAGGGGGCGGCACTGAAGCTTTCTTT. Encoded protein: CASSTGGGTEAFF.

The chain has TRBV12-3 or TRBV12-4 and TRBJ2-5; 10 bases are a match to TRBD2. The J segment lost 5 bases and the V segment lost 0 bases, leaving 12 bases of the junction unmatched. The CDR3 length is 18 residues. The CDR3 DNA sequence: TGTGCCAGCAGTTTAGCTCTCAGCGGGGGGGCTCTAAAGGAGACCCAGTACTTC. Translation gives CASSLALSGGALKETQYF.

This clonotype was recorded a few times. One end of the junction is discordant with germline, which a read error may explain. This chain connects TRBV7-8 to TRBJ2-7; possible D gene TRBD1, 5 bases. Germline loops: CDR1 SGHVS, CDR2 FQNEAQ. The CDR3 totals 14 residues. The CDR3 region has the DNA TGTGCCAGCACCTTAAGGCAGGGTTCCTACGAGCAGTACTTC. Its translation: CASTLRQGSYEQYF.

This clonotype appeared a few times. This chain connects TRBV5-1 to TRBJ2-7; D uncertain. CDR1 and CDR2 (germline): SGHRS, YFSETQ. The germline V and J ends were trimmed by 5 bases and 6 bases, with 24 bases remaining between them. The CDR3 runs to 16 residues. The CDR3 nucleotides are TGCGCCAGCAGTGATGCCCTCGGTGGAATCCCTCGCGAGCAGTACTTC. Translation: CASSDALGGIPREQYF.

V usage is TRBV2 and J usage is TRBJ1-1; D is unresolved. V lost 1 base and J lost 0, with 12 bases in between. CDR3 length: 16 amino acids. Looked up from germline, CDR1 is SNHLY and CDR2 is FYNNEI. The CDR3 reads CASSEGPGRMNTEAFF. The CDR3 nucleotides are TGTGCCAGCAGTGAAGGGCCCGGGCGGATGAACACTGAAGCTTTCTTT.

The gene calls are TRBV9 and TRBJ2-1; 7 positions match TRBD1. The CDR3 has 15 amino acids. Unmatched junction bases numbered 5, after V lost 2 bases and J lost 3 bases. CDR1 and CDR2 (germline): SGDLS, YYNGEE. Written as DNA, the CDR3 is TGTGCCAGCAGCGTTCAGGGGGATGGCTACAATGAGCAGTTCTTC. This sequence encodes CASSVQGDGYNEQFF. Full variable domain (missing parts from reference TRBV9 and TRBJ2-1): DSGVTQTPKHLITATGQRVTLRCSPRSGDLSVYWYQQSLDQGLQFLIQYYNGEERAKGNILERFSAQQFPDLHSELNLSSLELGDSALYFCASSVQGDGYNEQFFGPGTRLTVL.

This clonotype was observed a handful of times. The CDR3 DNA sequence: TGTGCCAGCAGCCCTCGGACAGGCCAAGGAGGCTACACCTTC. Amino acids: CASSPRTGQGGYTF. This rearrangement joins TRBV3-1 to TRBJ1-2; 7 positions agree with TRBD1. Germline CDR1 reads LGHDT; CDR2 reads YNNKEL (reference sequence). Trimming took 4 bases from V and 8 from J; bases not matched to a gene: 10. This CDR3 has 14 amino acids.

Here the CDR3 reads CASSSDRGDYGYTF. CDR3 nucleotide sequence: TGCGCCAGCAGCTCGGACAGGGGTGACTATGGCTACACCTTC. The genes are TRBV5-1 and TRBJ1-2, with TRBD1 identical over 9 bases. This CDR3 is 14 amino acids long. The germline CDR1 and CDR2 sequences are SGHRS and YFSETQ. J was trimmed by 3 bases and V by 3 bases; bases with no gene match: 3.

This clonotype was observed a handful of times. The rearrangement links TRBV6-2 or TRBV6-3 to TRBJ1-1; D might be TRBD1 (5 bases). V was clipped by 6 bases and J by 0 bases, with 14 bases between them. Germline CDR1 MNHEY, CDR2 SVGEGT. The CDR3 is 15 residues long. The CDR3 sequence is CASRVWDVLNTEAFF. The CDR3 coding sequence is TGTGCCAGCAGGGTTTGGGACGTGCTGAACACTGAAGCTTTCTTT.

Comment on this clonotype: A much larger clone differs from this one at a single base, so this may be a read error. The chain has TRBV6-1 and TRBJ1-2; D might be TRBD1 (6 bases). V was trimmed by 6 bases and J by 2 bases, leaving 10 bases between them. Per germline, CDR1 MNHNS and CDR2 SASEGT. The CDR3 is made up of 13 amino acids. As DNA, the CDR3 is TGTGCCAGCAGGCTTACAGGGAACTATGGCTACACCTTC. It translates to CASRLTGNYGYTF.

The gene calls are TRBV6-6 and TRBJ2-5; D might be TRBD2 (5 bases). There are 15 residues in the CDR3. CDR1 and CDR2 (germline): MNHNY, SVGAGI (reference sequence). Trimming took 4 bases from V and 1 from J, leaving 13 bases between them. The CDR3 is CASSSLRGLQETQYF. DNA for the CDR3: TGTGCCAGCAGTTCCCTCAGAGGGCTCCAAGAGACCCAGTACTTC.

This clonotype was counted between two and nine times. The rearrangement joins TRBV5-1 to TRBJ1-1; D gene uncertain. The CDR3 contains 13 residues. The V and J ends lost 7 bases and 1 base respectively, with 11 bases between them. The germline V gene encodes CDR1 SGHRS and CDR2 YFSETQ. CDR3 nucleotide sequence: TGCGCCAGCTGCAATGGTGGGAACACTGAAGCTTTCTTT. Protein product: CASCNGGNTEAFF.

This clonotype was counted a few times. The J gene is TRBJ2-1, the V gene TRBV7-9; 7 bases agree with TRBD1. This CDR3 is built from 18 residues. Losses at the gene ends were 5 bases for V and 9 bases for J; bases not matched to a gene: 22. The V gene's germline CDR1 is SEHNR and CDR2 FQNEAQ (reference sequence). Here the CDR3 DNA reads TGTGCCAGCAGCATAGACGCGACGGGGACAGCACCCTTCGGTGAGCAGTTCTTC. This encodes CASSIDATGTAPFGEQFF.

The CDR3 DNA reads TGTGCCATCAGTCAAGGGACAGCCTATAATTCACCCCTCCACTTT. It yields the protein CAISQGTAYNSPLHF. The chain has TRBV10-3 and TRBJ1-6; 7 bases match TRBD1. The ends lost 5 bases at V and 2 bases at J; junction bases unmatched: 3. The germline CDR1 and CDR2 sequences are ENHRY and SYGVKD. This CDR3 contains 15 residues.

The genes are TRBV2 and TRBJ2-3; no firm D call. V lost 2 bases, J lost 0 bases, and 6 bases lay in between. The CDR3 runs to 14 residues. Germline values: CDR1 SNHLY, CDR2 FYNNEI. CDR3 residues: CASSESVSTDTQYF. The CDR3 DNA reads as TGTGCCAGCAGTGAATCGGTTAGCACAGATACGCAGTATTTT.

Concerning this clonotype: The junction differs from germline at one of its ends, possibly a read error. The chain uses TRBV7-3 and TRBJ2-6; D possibly corresponds to TRBD1 (6 bases). CDR1 is SGHTA and CDR2 is FQGTGA in the germline V gene. CDR3 length: 20 amino acids. The CDR3 loop reads CASSLTGRTRTLSGANVLTF. Written as DNA, the CDR3 is TGTGCCAGCAGCCTAACAGGGAGAACTCGAACTCTCTCTGGGGCCAACGTCCTGACTTTC.

The chain's CDR3 is CATSDPTAGGYTGELFF. Written as DNA, the CDR3 is TGTGCCACCAGTGATCCCACGGCGGGGGGGTACACCGGGGAGCTGTTTTTT. The chain couples TRBV24-1 to TRBJ2-2; 9 positions match TRBD2. The V gene end was trimmed by 3 bases and the J gene end by 3 bases; junction bases not matched to a gene: 7. CDR1 is KGHDR and CDR2 is SFDVKD in the germline V gene. The CDR3 totals 17 residues.

V usage is TRBV20-1 and J usage is TRBJ2-5; D perhaps matches TRBD2 (6 bases). This CDR3 comprises 11 residues. Germline CDR1 reads DFQATT; CDR2 reads SNEGSKA (reference sequence). With 6 bases removed from V and 4 bases from J, the gap between germline ends came to 9 bases. In DNA, the CDR3 is TGCAGTGCCGGGGGTGGAGAGACCCAGTACTTC. It encodes CSAGGGETQYF.

V gene TRBV2 combines with J gene TRBJ2-2; possibly TRBD1 or TRBD2 for D (7 bases each). Germline CDR1 is SNHLY and CDR2 is FYNNEI. Trimming stripped 10 bases from V and 1 base from J, with 13 bases between. The CDR3 spans 14 residues. This chain's CDR3 is CAMGGTENTGELFF. CDR3 DNA: TGTGCCATGGGGGGGACAGAGAACACCGGGGAGCTGTTTTTT.